This passage covers 17 T cell receptor beta chains from one sample sequenced in a study of blood T cell repertoires in COVID-19 (TCRdb year 2020). Libraries were prepared through the immunoSEQ multiplex PCR assay. TCRdb's version of the immuneACCESS table is confined to in-frame rearrangements and falls short of the full clone set. An unresolved V gene accounts for under half of the shortfall where checked; the remainder is of unknown origin. Within this sample are about 140,000 clones, with 88% of them counted one time only. Clones ranked in the top ten supply more than 2.5% of the sample. The sequencing sample was made of peripheral blood. The origin of the receptors is a human donor with COVID-19, enrolled during active disease. The donor label of this sample is uncertain.

This chain connects TRBV7-6 to TRBJ1-1, with D possibly matching TRBD1 (5 bases). The CDR3 runs 14 residues. The germline V and J ends were trimmed by 5 bases and 1 base, with 11 bases remaining between them. Germline values: CDR1 SGHVS, CDR2 FNYEAQ. The CDR3 sequence: CASSLDNANTEAFF. The CDR3 nucleotides read TGTGCCAGCAGCCTGGACAACGCGAACACTGAAGCTTTCTTT. The variable domain in full, with the rest retrieved from reference TRBV7-6 and TRBJ1-1, is GAGVSQSPRYKVTKRGQDVALRCDPISGHVSLYWYRQALGQGPEFLTYFNYEAQQDKSGLPNDRFSAERPEGSISTLTIQRTEQRDSAMYRCASSLDNANTEAFFGQGTRLTVV.

The V and J genes are TRBV5-1 and TRBJ2-6; 12 nucleotides align to TRBD1. This CDR3 is built from 20 residues. CDR1 SGHRS and CDR2 YFSETQ come from the germline V gene. The V segment lost 1 base and the J segment 2 bases; nucleotides outside the gene matches: 10. CDR3 residues: CASSLRGQGAKGAGANVLTF. CDR3 DNA sequence: TGCGCCAGCAGCTTGAGGGGACAGGGGGCAAAGGGTGCTGGGGCCAACGTCCTGACTTTC.

The chain joins TRBV25-1 to TRBJ2-2; D is undetermined. The V and J ends lost 3 bases and 9 bases respectively, with 11 bases between them. This CDR3 comprises 13 residues. Looked up from germline, CDR1 is MGHDK and CDR2 is SYGVNS. The CDR3 loop is CASSEPDHRELFF. CDR3 DNA sequence: TGTGCCAGCAGTGAGCCAGATCACCGGGAGCTGTTTTTT.

This chain connects TRBV2 to TRBJ2-1; no firm D call. From germline, CDR1 is SNHLY and CDR2 FYNNEI. The CDR3 is 16 residues long. V lost 6 bases to trimming and J lost 3 bases, with 18 bases between them. CDR3 residues: CASRLGASSNYNEQFF. The CDR3 DNA reads as TGTGCCAGCAGGCTAGGTGCCTCCTCCAACTACAATGAGCAGTTCTTC.

V usage is TRBV4-2 and J usage is TRBJ2-7, with D hard to call. V was trimmed by 0 bases and J by 4 bases, leaving 7 bases between them. CDR1 and CDR2 (germline): LGHNA, YNFKEQ. The CDR3 spans 13 residues. CDR3 amino acids: CASSQDLEYEQYF. In DNA form, the CDR3 reads TGTGCCAGCAGCCAAGATCTTGAGTACGAGCAGTACTTC.

The chain joins TRBV2 to TRBJ1-2; no clear D. The V gene's germline CDR1 is SNHLY and CDR2 FYNNEI. This CDR3 has 14 amino acids. V was pared by 6 bases and J by 7 bases, with 18 bases between. The CDR3 here is CASSAVDFLIGYTF. The CDR3 nucleotides are TGTGCCAGCAGCGCAGTGGACTTCTTAATTGGCTACACCTTC.

The chain combines TRBV7-3 with TRBJ2-7; 8 bases line up with TRBD1. V lost 3 bases to trimming and J lost 6 bases; unmatched junction nucleotides: 10. The CDR3 loop spans 15 amino acids. The germline V gene encodes CDR1 SGHTA and CDR2 FQGTGA. In nucleotides, the CDR3 is TGTGCCAGCAGCTTCCCGGGACAGGCGATCGGCGAGCAGTACTTC. This encodes CASSFPGQAIGEQYF.

This chain connects TRBV5-4 to TRBJ2-7; D might be TRBD2 (6 bases). The CDR3 is 15 amino acids. V lost 2 bases, J lost 0 bases, and 12 bases lay in between. Germline V lookup: CDR1 SGHNT, CDR2 YYREEE (reference sequence). Here the CDR3 reads CASSLSPGGSYEQYF. In nucleotides, the CDR3 is TGTGCCAGCAGCTTATCTCCCGGGGGCTCCTACGAGCAGTACTTC. Full variable domain (rest looked up from reference TRBV5-4 and TRBJ2-7): ETGVTQSPTHLIKTRGQQVTLRCSSQSGHNTVSWYQQALGQGPQFIFQYYREEENGRGNFPPRFSGLQFPNYSSELNVNALELDDSALYLCASSLSPGGSYEQYFGPGTRLTVT.

The genes are TRBV4-2 and TRBJ1-4, with D possibly being TRBD1 (5 bases). The CDR3 runs 13 residues. V was pared by 4 bases and J by 12 bases, with 15 bases between. Germline V gene lookup returns CDR1 LGHNA and CDR2 YNFKEQ. CDR3 protein: CASSLHLGGELFF. The CDR3 nucleotides are TGTGCCAGCAGCCTCCACCTCGGAGGGGAACTGTTTTTT.

This chain uses TRBV11-1 with TRBJ1-2, with D unclear. The CDR3 totals 13 residues. V lost 3 bases and J 4 bases, leaving 9 bases between the germline ends. CDR1 is SGHAT and CDR2 is FQDESV in the germline V gene (reference sequence). The CDR3 bases are TGTGCCAGCAGCTTGGAGGGCGCCTATGGCTACACCTTC. Protein: CASSLEGAYGYTF.

The chain couples TRBV6-5 to TRBJ1-6, with D perhaps matching TRBD1 (5 bases). The CDR3 covers 13 residues. The ends were cut back, 2 bases at V and 9 bases at J, with 8 bases in the middle. Germline V gene sequence: CDR1 MNHEY, CDR2 SVGAGI. CDR3 nucleotides: TGTGCCAGCAGTTACGGAGGGGCTTCACCCCTCCACTTT. Residues: CASSYGGASPLHF.

This clone was observed a handful of times. The V gene is TRBV3-1 (or the pseudogene TRBV3-2), the J gene TRBJ1-5, with 7 bases matching TRBD1. The CDR3 is made up of 13 amino acids. CDR1 and CDR2 from the germline V gene are LGHDT and YNNKEL (reference sequence). J lost 5 bases, V lost 4 bases, and 2 bases had no gene match. The chain's CDR3 is CASSRDSDQPQHF. In DNA form, the CDR3 reads TGTGCCAGCAGCCGGGACAGCGATCAGCCCCAGCATTTT.

With respect to this clone: Additional DNA sequences in this sample encode the identical CDR3. The V gene is TRBV5-1, the J gene TRBJ1-1; no reliable D call. The CDR3 is 13 amino acids. Germline CDR1 is SGHRS and CDR2 is YFSETQ. V lost 4 bases and J lost 1, with 8 bases in between. This CDR3 is CASSPSGNTEAFF. The CDR3 bases are TGCGCCAGCAGCCCTTCCGGGAACACTGAAGCTTTCTTT.

This clone was seen a single time. The chain joins TRBV7-3 to TRBJ2-1; 13 bases are shared with TRBD2. The CDR3 loop spans 16 amino acids. The V gene's germline CDR1 is SGHTA and CDR2 FQGTGA. With 6 bases clipped from V and 2 bases from J, the junction kept 4 bases outside the gene matches. The CDR3 here is CASSFTSGGAYNEQFF. CDR3 DNA sequence: TGTGCCAGCAGTTTTACTAGCGGGGGGGCCTACAATGAGCAGTTCTTC.

The chain joins TRBV11-3 to TRBJ1-1; 7 nucleotides match TRBD1. V trimming: 5 bases; J trimming: 7 bases; junction bases outside the gene matches: 7. The CDR3 spans 13 residues. The germline gives CDR1 SGHNT, CDR2 YENEEA. The chain's CDR3 is CASSQTGAGEAFF. The CDR3 bases are TGTGCCAGCAGCCAAACAGGGGCGGGTGAAGCTTTCTTT.

This clone was seen only once. The chain is built from TRBV19 and TRBJ1-6, with 9 bases fitting TRBD1. V was clipped by 5 bases and J by 7 bases; unmatched bases: 3. This CDR3 comprises 14 residues. Germline V lookup: CDR1 LNHDA, CDR2 SQIVND (reference sequence). This CDR3 reads CASSVTGGNSPLHF. DNA of the CDR3: TGTGCCAGTAGTGTGACAGGGGGGAATTCACCCCTCCACTTT.

The V call is TRBV6-6, the J call TRBJ1-5; D ambiguous. The CDR3 sequence is 13 residues long. Per the germline V gene, CDR1 is MNHNY and CDR2 is SVGAGI (reference sequence). Trimming pared 11 bases from V and 1 base from J, leaving 12 bases between. Here the CDR3 DNA reads TGTGCCGCCGCATGGCAGAGCAATCAGCCCCAGCATTTT. It specifies CAAAWQSNQPQHF.